This T cell receptor beta chain was found in a study of blood T cell repertoires in COVID-19. Produced via immunoSEQ multiplex PCR; TCRdb's table is partial and in-frame only. The repertoire holds fewer than 500,000 clones, with approximately 90% as singletons. The CDR3 contains 15 residues. Deletions cut 1 base from V and 5 bases from J, with 14 bases between. The germline V gene encodes CDR1 SGHTA and CDR2 FQGNSA. The chain has TRBV7-2 and TRBJ1-2, with D possibly matching TRBD1 (6 bases). This TCR was sampled from a man aged 30-40 years who had recovered from COVID-19. Specimen: PBMCs or T cells enriched from blood (not recorded which). CDR3 in amino acids: CASSLVEGGPYGYTF. The CDR3 DNA reads TGTGCCAGCAGCTTAGTAGAAGGGGGTCCTTATGGCTACACCTTC.